This TCR beta chain was obtained from a study of blood T cells in healthy people across ages. Study-level findings and limits: Naive T cell percentage showed a strong correlation with the diversity of TCR beta. Underestimates were what the diversity estimates from one million T cells were considered to be.

With V trimmed by 4 bases and J by 1 base, 4 bases remained unmatched. Germline V gene lookup returns CDR1 DFQATT and CDR2 SNEGSKA (reference sequence). The CDR3 has 15 residues. Primed by a sample-barcoded 5' primer and a J-beta primer mix, a second PCR proceeded for about 6 to 11 cycles. Using its own MiXCR run on the 5' RACE reads, TCRdb lists one record per CDR3 protein. The sample lists about 780,000 distinct CDR3 sequences, 46% occurring once. Notes on this clonotype: The antigen remains undetermined.

All donors came from Russia, were Caucasian and healthy, and spanned ages about 6 to 90. The V call is TRBV20-1, the J call TRBJ2-4; 10 nucleotides match TRBD2. This TCR derives from an older man in good health. The sequencing input was blood. The CDR3 DNA is TGCAGTGCTATATTACTAGCGGGGGCCAAAAACATTCAGTACTTC. This sequence encodes CSAILLAGAKNIQYF.